This T cell receptor (beta chain) was sequenced in a study of cytomegalovirus exposure and HLA in healthy donors. Regarding the study as a whole: As confirmed in vitro, three CMV-associated chains were specific for CMV antigens. Later work found that TCR association rates differed between HLA loci; DRB1 had the most and HLA-C the fewest. In a later analysis, the majority of CMV-associated beta chains seemingly showed HLA restriction. Researchers reported in a later analysis that a missense DCLRE1C variant was tied to TCR beta V- and J-gene trimming.

PCR involved 60 Vbeta and 13 Jbeta primers. TCRdb's copy holds only in-frame clones and misses some; the assay was immunoSEQ multiplex PCR. The data hold about 180,000 clones, with roughly 83% observed a single time. To note about this clone: Its cognate antigen is unknown.

Germline CDR1 is PRHDT and CDR2 is FYEKMQ (reference sequence). Losses at the gene ends were 5 bases for V and 1 base for J; bases not matched to a gene: 4. There are 15 residues in the CDR3. The source is a boy between 2 and 10 years old in good health and CMV-seronegative. Sequencing input: PBMCs. This sequence joins TRBV13 and TRBJ1-3, with TRBD1 matching over 8 bases. CDR3 region: CASSRDRGSGNTIYF. CDR3 in DNA: TGTGCCAGCAGCCGCGACAGGGGATCTGGAAACACCATATATTTT.